This record concerns one T cell receptor beta chain sequence. The antigen is undetermined. This sample was included in a study of CD8+ T cells in alopecia areata. Once RNA had been extracted, it was reverse transcribed into cDNA to act as the sequencing template. Method: immunoSEQ multiplex PCR; TCRdb's copy keeps in-frame clones and lacks some. The table has about 150,000 clones, 87% seen once. The CDR3 is made up of 12 amino acids. The V end was cut by 1 base, the J end by 15 bases, with 13 bases between. Germline V gene lookup returns CDR1 SGHTA and CDR2 FQGNSA. Study results and limitations: Lesional scalp, notably in alopecia totalis/universalis, had clonality above that of normal scalp.

The J gene is TRBJ2-1, the V gene TRBV7-2; weak D call: TRBD1 (5 bases). The receptor's source is a human donor with alopecia areata. Here the sequenced sample was CD8+ T cells sorted from blood, taken at week 0. CDR3 DNA sequence: TGTGCCAGCAGCTTAGGACTTAGGGGCCGGTTCTTC. This sequence encodes CASSLGLRGRFF.